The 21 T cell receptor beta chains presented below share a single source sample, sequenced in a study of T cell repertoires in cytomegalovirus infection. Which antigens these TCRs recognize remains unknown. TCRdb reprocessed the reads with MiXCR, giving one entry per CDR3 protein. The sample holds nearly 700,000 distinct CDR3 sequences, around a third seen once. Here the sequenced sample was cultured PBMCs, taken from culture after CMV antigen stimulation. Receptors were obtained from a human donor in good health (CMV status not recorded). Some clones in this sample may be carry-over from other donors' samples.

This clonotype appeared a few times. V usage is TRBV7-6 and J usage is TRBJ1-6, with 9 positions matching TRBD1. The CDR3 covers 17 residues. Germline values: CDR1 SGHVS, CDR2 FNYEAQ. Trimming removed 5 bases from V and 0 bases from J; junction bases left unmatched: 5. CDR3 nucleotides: TGTGCCAGCAGCCGGGACAGGGCTAGCTCCTATAATTCACCCCTCCACTTT. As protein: CASSRDRASSYNSPLHF.

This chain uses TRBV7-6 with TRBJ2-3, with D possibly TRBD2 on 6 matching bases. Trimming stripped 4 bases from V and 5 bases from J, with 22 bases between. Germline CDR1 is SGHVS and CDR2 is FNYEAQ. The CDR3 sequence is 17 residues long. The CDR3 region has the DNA TGTGCCAGCAGCTCAATGACATCCGGGACGGGAGAAGATACGCAGTATTTT. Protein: CASSSMTSGTGEDTQYF.

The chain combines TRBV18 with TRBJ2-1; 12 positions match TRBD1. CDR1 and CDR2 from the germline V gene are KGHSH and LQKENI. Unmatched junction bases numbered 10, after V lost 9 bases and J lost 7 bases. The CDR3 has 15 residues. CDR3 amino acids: CASRAGDRGLNEQFF. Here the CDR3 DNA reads TGTGCCAGTCGGGCCGGGGACAGGGGGCTGAATGAGCAGTTCTTC.

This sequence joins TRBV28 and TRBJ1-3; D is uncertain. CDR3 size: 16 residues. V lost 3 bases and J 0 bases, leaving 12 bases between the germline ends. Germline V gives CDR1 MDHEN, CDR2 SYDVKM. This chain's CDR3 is CASSLLGRFSGNTIYF. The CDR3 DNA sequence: TGTGCCAGCAGTTTGCTCGGTCGTTTCTCTGGAAACACCATATATTTT. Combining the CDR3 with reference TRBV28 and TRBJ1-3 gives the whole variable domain DVKVTQSSRYLVKRTGEKVFLECVQDMDHENMFWYRQDPGLGLRLIYFSYDVKMKEKGDIPEGYSVSREKKERFSLILESASTNQTSMYLCASSLLGRFSGNTIYFGEGSWLTVV.

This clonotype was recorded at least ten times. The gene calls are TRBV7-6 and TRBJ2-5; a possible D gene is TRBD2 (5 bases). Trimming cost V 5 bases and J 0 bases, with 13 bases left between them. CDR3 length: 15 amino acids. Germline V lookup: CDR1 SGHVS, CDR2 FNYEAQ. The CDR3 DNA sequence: TGTGCCAGCAGCACACAACCGGGGAACCAAGAGACCCAGTACTTC. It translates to CASSTQPGNQETQYF.

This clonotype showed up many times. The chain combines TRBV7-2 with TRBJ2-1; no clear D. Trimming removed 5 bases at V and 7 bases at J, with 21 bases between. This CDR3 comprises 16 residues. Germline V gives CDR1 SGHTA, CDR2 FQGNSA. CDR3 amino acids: CASSPTMDPWANEQFF. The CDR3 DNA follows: TGTGCCAGCAGCCCGACAATGGACCCCTGGGCAAATGAGCAGTTCTTC. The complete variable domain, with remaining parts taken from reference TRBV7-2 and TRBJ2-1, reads GAGVSQSPSNKVTEKGKDVELRCDPISGHTALYWYRQSLGQGLEFLIYFQGNSAPDKSGLPSDRFSAERTGGSVSTLTIQRTQQEDSAVYLCASSPTMDPWANEQFFGPGTRLTVL.

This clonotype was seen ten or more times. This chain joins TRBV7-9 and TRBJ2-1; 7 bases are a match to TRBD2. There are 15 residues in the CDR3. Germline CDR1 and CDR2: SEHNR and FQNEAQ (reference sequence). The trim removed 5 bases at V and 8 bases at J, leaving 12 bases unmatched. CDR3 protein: CASSPRDYNVDEQFF. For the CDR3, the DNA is TGTGCCAGCAGCCCCCGGGACTACAACGTCGATGAGCAGTTCTTC.

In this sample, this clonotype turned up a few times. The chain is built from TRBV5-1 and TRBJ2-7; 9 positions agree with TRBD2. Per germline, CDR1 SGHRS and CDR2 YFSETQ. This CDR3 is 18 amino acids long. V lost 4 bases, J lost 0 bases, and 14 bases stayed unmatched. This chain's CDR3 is CASSPQERGALNSYEQYF. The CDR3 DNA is TGCGCCAGCAGCCCCCAAGAGCGGGGGGCCCTAAACTCCTACGAGCAGTACTTC.

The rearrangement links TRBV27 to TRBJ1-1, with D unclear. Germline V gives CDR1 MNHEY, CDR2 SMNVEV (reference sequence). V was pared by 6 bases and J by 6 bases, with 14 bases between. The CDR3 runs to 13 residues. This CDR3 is CASSTGPPAEAFF. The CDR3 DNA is TGTGCCAGCAGCACCGGACCTCCCGCTGAAGCTTTCTTT.

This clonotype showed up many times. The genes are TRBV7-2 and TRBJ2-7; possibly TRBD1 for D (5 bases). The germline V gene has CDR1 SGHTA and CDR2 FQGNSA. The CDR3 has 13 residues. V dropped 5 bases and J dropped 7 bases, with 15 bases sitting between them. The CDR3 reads CASSLGPNSEQYF. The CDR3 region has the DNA TGTGCCAGCAGCCTGGGGCCCAATTCAGAGCAGTACTTC.

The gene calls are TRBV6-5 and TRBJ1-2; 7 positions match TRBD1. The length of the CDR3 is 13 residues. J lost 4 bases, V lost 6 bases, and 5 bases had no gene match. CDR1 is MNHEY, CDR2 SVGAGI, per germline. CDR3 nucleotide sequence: TGTGCCAGCAGCGCCAGGACAGGCTATGGCTACACCTTC. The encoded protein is CASSARTGYGYTF.

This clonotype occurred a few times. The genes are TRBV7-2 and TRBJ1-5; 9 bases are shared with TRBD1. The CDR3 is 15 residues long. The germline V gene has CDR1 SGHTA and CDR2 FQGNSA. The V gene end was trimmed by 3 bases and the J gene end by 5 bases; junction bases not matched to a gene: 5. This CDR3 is CASSFTGGADQPQHF. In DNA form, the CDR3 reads TGTGCCAGCAGCTTCACAGGGGGCGCAGATCAGCCCCAGCATTTT.

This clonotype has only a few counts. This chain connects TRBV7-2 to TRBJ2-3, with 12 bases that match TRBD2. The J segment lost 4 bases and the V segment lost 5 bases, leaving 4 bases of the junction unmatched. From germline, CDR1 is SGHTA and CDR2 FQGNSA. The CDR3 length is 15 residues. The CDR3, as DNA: TGTGCCAGCAGCGTAACTAGCGGGGGGTCAGATACGCAGTATTTT. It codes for CASSVTSGGSDTQYF.

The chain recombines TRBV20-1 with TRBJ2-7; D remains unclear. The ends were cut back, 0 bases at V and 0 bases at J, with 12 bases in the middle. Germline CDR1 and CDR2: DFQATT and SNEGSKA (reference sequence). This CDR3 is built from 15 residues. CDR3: CSARDPLGHSYEQYF. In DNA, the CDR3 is TGCAGTGCTAGAGATCCCCTAGGCCACTCCTACGAGCAGTACTTC.

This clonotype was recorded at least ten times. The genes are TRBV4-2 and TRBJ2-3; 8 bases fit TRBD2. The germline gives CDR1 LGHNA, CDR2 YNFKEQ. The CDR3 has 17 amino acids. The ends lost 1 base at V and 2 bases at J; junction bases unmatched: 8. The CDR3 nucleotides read TGTGCCAGCAGCCAAGTCCTCAAGCGGGAGTTCACAGATACGCAGTATTTT. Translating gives CASSQVLKREFTDTQYF.

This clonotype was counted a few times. The CDR3 here is CSAFARNGYTF. In DNA form, the CDR3 reads TGCAGTGCTTTCGCCCGAAATGGCTACACCTTC. This sequence joins TRBV20-1 and TRBJ1-2; the D is unclear. V was shortened by 5 bases and J by 6 bases, with 10 bases between the two germline ends. CDR1 is DFQATT and CDR2 is SNEGSKA in the germline V gene (reference sequence). This CDR3 has 11 residues.

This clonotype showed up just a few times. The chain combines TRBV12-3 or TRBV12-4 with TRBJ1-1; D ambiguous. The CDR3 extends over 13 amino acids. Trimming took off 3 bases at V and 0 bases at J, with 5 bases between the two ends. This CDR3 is CASSFNVNTEAFF. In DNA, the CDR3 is TGTGCCAGCAGTTTTAATGTGAACACTGAAGCTTTCTTT.

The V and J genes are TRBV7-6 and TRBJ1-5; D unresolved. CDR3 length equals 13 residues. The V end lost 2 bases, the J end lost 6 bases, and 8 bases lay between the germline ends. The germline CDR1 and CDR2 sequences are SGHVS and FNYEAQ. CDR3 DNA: TGTGCCAGCAGCTTAACGGGATCTCAGCCCCAGCATTTT. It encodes CASSLTGSQPQHF.

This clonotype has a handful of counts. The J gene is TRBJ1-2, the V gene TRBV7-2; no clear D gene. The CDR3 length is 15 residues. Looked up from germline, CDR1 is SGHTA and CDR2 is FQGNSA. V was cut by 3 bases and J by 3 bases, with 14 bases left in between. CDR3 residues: CASSLSQVGHYGYTF. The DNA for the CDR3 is TGTGCCAGCAGCTTGAGCCAGGTGGGCCACTATGGCTACACCTTC. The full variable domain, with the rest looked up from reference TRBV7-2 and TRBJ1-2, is GAGVSQSPSNKVTEKGKDVELRCDPISGHTALYWYRQSLGQGLEFLIYFQGNSAPDKSGLPSDRFSAERTGGSVSTLTIQRTQQEDSAVYLCASSLSQVGHYGYTFGSGTRLTVV.

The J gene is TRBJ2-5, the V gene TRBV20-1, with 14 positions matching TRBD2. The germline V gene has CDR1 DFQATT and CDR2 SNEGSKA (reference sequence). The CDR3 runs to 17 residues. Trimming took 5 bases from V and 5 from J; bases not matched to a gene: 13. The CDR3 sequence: CSAYNPGTSGSRETQYF. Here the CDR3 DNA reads TGCAGTGCTTACAACCCCGGGACTAGCGGGAGTAGGGAGACCCAGTACTTC.

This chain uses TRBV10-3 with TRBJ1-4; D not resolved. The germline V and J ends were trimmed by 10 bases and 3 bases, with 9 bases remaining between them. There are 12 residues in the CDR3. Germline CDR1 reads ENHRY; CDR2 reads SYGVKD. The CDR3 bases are TGTGCCACCCGCCGGTCTAATGAAAAACTGTTTTTT. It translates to CATRRSNEKLFF.